This T cell receptor beta chain is drawn from a study of sequential checkpoint blockade in melanoma. For the study at large: Each arm's sequence ended with maintenance nivolumab.

Indicated treatment: randomized to nivolumab then ipilimumab (arm A) or the reverse (arm B). Sequencing used immunoSEQ multiplex PCR; TCRdb keeps in-frame clones, though not all of them. The sample holds approximately 4,300 clones; roughly 60% are singletons and the top ten take around a fifth. Sequencing was performed on CD8+ T cells sorted from blood (inferred from file names), taken from a patient given nivolumab and ipilimumab in sequence. The clonotype originates from a human donor with melanoma.

The CDR3: CASSYAGGYEQYF. As DNA, the CDR3 is TGTGCCAGCAGTTACGCAGGGGGCTACGAGCAGTACTTC. This rearrangement joins TRBV6-5 to TRBJ2-7, with 7 bases aligning to TRBD1. Germline V gene lookup returns CDR1 MNHEY and CDR2 SVGAGI. This CDR3 has 13 residues. Trimming cost V 2 bases and J 3 bases; bases outside gene matches: 1.